These 2 T cell receptor beta chains came from one sample sequenced in a study of blood T cell repertoires in COVID-19. Clones were read by immunoSEQ multiplex PCR, and TCRdb kept only the in-frame ones, dropping some. The sample contains 150,000 or so clones, more than 80% of which appear only once. The sequenced sample was peripheral blood. All receptors derive from a woman between 40 and 55 years old with acute or convalescent COVID-19.

The chain uses TRBV24-1 and TRBJ1-3; the D gene is possibly TRBD1 (6 bases). Germline V lookup: CDR1 KGHDR, CDR2 SFDVKD. Deletions cut 3 bases from V and 0 bases from J, with 11 bases between. The length of the CDR3 is 16 residues. DNA of the CDR3: TGTGCCACCAGTGATCCGGCAGGGGACTCTGGAAACACCATATATTTT. Its protein product is CATSDPAGDSGNTIYF.

V gene TRBV7-4 combines with J gene TRBJ2-1, with 9 bases identical to TRBD2. J gave up 9 bases and V 3 bases, and 6 bases lay outside the gene matches. This CDR3 is built from 14 residues. CDR1 and CDR2 (germline): SGHVT, SQSDAQ. The CDR3 protein is CASSLGLAAGEQFF. The CDR3 nucleotides read TGTGCCAGCAGCTTGGGACTAGCAGCGGGTGAGCAGTTCTTC.